One sample yielded the 18 T cell receptor beta chains listed below, sequenced in a study of shared clonotypes between healthy human individuals. Naivety among CD8 cells was defined by CD45RO negativity and positive CCR7 selection, thereby excluding terminally differentiated effector memory CD45RA+ cells. Only in-frame clones appear in the TCRdb table, and some are missing; sequencing was by immunoSEQ multiplex PCR. Here the sample spans about 2.1 million clones, 90% to 95% being singletons. Sequences were obtained from naive CD8+ T cells from PBMCs. All receptors come from a man aged 18-30 years in good health. Some clones in this sample may be carry-over from other donors' samples.

The rearrangement joins TRBV10-3 to TRBJ2-3; 9 bases are a match to TRBD1. Germline trimming cut 4 bases from V and 4 bases from J; bases unmatched to any gene: 3. The germline V gene encodes CDR1 ENHRY and CDR2 SYGVKD. The CDR3 covers 14 residues. The CDR3 spells CAISGGTGPDTQYF. In nucleotides, the CDR3 is TGTGCCATCAGTGGGGGGACAGGGCCAGATACGCAGTATTTT.

This chain joins TRBV6-5 and TRBJ2-3, with D possibly matching TRBD2 (6 bases). This CDR3 comprises 15 residues. Between the trimmed V and J ends, which lost 7 bases and 1 base, there was a span of 15 bases. Per germline, CDR1 MNHEY and CDR2 SVGAGI. CDR3 bases: TGTGCCAGCACCCCGGGTAGCGGTGGCACAGATACGCAGTATTTT. The encoded protein is CASTPGSGGTDTQYF.

This clone was found a few times. This chain links TRBV6-5 with TRBJ1-1; 10 bases line up with TRBD1. The CDR3 is 15 residues long. CDR1 and CDR2 (germline): MNHEY, SVGAGI. Trimming took 4 bases from V and 0 from J; bases not matched to a gene: 2. The CDR3 DNA reads TGTGCCAGCAGTTGGGGACAGGGGTTGAACACTGAAGCTTTCTTT. It codes for CASSWGQGLNTEAFF.

This chain links TRBV6-4 with TRBJ2-2; 11 nucleotides align to TRBD2. Losses at the gene ends were 3 bases for V and 7 bases for J; bases not matched to a gene: 4. Germline V gene sequence: CDR1 MRHNA, CDR2 SNTAGT. The CDR3 sequence is 15 residues long. The CDR3 loop is CASSELAGEFGELFF. The CDR3 nucleotides read TGTGCCAGCAGTGAACTAGCGGGAGAATTCGGGGAGCTGTTTTTT.

The V and J genes are TRBV5-6 and TRBJ2-7, with 7 bases identical to TRBD2. Per the germline V gene, CDR1 is SGHDT and CDR2 is YYEEEE. With V trimmed by 2 bases and J by 4 bases, 6 bases remained unmatched. The CDR3 totals 14 residues. The CDR3 coding sequence is TGTGCCAGCAGCTTAGGGACTATTTCTTACGAGCAGTACTTC. This codes for CASSLGTISYEQYF. Full variable domain (remainder filled in from reference TRBV5-6 and TRBJ2-7): DAGVTQSPTHLIKTRGQQVTLRCSPKSGHDTVSWYQQALGQGPQFIFQYYEEEERQRGNFPDRFSGHQFPNYSSELNVNALLLGDSALYLCASSLGTISYEQYFGPGTRLTVT.

The chain carries TRBV5-1 and TRBJ2-7; tentatively, D is TRBD1 (5 bases). This CDR3 is built from 13 residues. Germline values: CDR1 SGHRS, CDR2 YFSETQ. The germline V and J ends were trimmed by 2 bases and 3 bases, with 9 bases remaining between them. CDR3 in DNA: TGCGCCAGCAGCTTCCCCGACAGCTACGAGCAGTACTTC. Protein product: CASSFPDSYEQYF.

The V gene is TRBV10-2, the J gene TRBJ2-3; TRBD2 matches at 9 bases. V dropped 2 bases and J dropped 0; count of bases not matched to a gene: 6. Germline V lookup: CDR1 WSHSY, CDR2 SAAADI. The CDR3 contains 17 residues. The CDR3 protein is CASSEGTSLPSTDTQYF. CDR3 sequence (DNA): TGCGCCAGCAGTGAGGGGACTAGCCTCCCTAGCACAGATACGCAGTATTTT.

Turning to this clone: Other DNA sequences in the same sample also yield this CDR3. The CDR3 nucleotides are TGTGCCAGTAGTCTCACCGGGGTCTACGAGCAGTACTTC. It codes for CASSLTGVYEQYF. The chain links TRBV19 to TRBJ2-7; tentative D call: TRBD2 (5 bases). With 5 bases removed from V and 3 bases from J, the gap between germline ends came to 11 bases. The CDR3 consists of 13 residues. Germline V lookup: CDR1 LNHDA, CDR2 SQIVND (reference sequence).

The chain is built from TRBV27 and TRBJ2-7, with TRBD2 matching over 9 bases. CDR3 length equals 13 residues. Germline V gene data show CDR1 as MNHEY and CDR2 as SMNVEV (reference sequence). V lost 10 bases to trimming and J lost 5 bases; unmatched junction nucleotides: 9. The CDR3 sequence: CATSLAGVNEQYF. The CDR3 DNA is TGTGCCACCTCCTTAGCGGGAGTTAACGAGCAGTACTTC.

This chain uses TRBV5-1 with TRBJ2-7; TRBD1 aligns across 7 bases. There are 16 residues in the CDR3. Germline V gene sequence: CDR1 SGHRS, CDR2 YFSETQ. Unmatched junction bases numbered 12, after V lost 4 bases and J lost 2 bases. The CDR3 nucleotides read TGCGCCAGCAGCCACGCTTACCGGGACAGCCCCTACGAGCAGTACTTC. It translates to CASSHAYRDSPYEQYF.

Only one count was recorded for this clone. This chain links TRBV27 with TRBJ2-1; no firm D call. Trimming removed 3 bases from V and 4 bases from J, with 13 bases in between. CDR1 MNHEY and CDR2 SMNVEV come from the germline V gene (reference sequence). The CDR3 runs 15 residues. Here the CDR3 reads CASSLGKSRYNEQFF. CDR3 DNA sequence: TGTGCCAGCAGTTTGGGAAAATCCAGGTACAATGAGCAGTTCTTC.

This clone was detected only a few times. The chain links TRBV9 to TRBJ1-2, with 9 bases identical to TRBD1. CDR1 and CDR2 (germline): SGDLS, YYNGEE. The length of the CDR3 is 16 residues. V was pared by 3 bases and J by 4 bases, with 10 bases of the junction left unmatched. CDR3 residues: CASSANPGQGSYGYTF. CDR3 DNA: TGTGCCAGCAGCGCTAATCCGGGACAGGGAAGCTATGGCTACACCTTC.

The chain is built from TRBV9 and TRBJ2-2, with D possibly TRBD2 on 5 matching bases. V was shortened by 0 bases and J by 6 bases, with 12 bases between the two germline ends. CDR3 length: 15 amino acids. Germline CDR1 and CDR2: SGDLS and YYNGEE. The CDR3 DNA follows: TGTGCCAGCAGCGTAGAGCTGGGAGATGCCGGGGAGCTGTTTTTT. It encodes CASSVELGDAGELFF.

This sequence joins TRBV7-9 and TRBJ2-3; possible D gene TRBD1, 6 bases. Germline CDR1 is SEHNR and CDR2 is FQNEAQ (reference sequence). The CDR3 covers 16 residues. V was cut by 1 base and J by 3 bases, with 14 bases left in between. The CDR3 DNA follows: TGTGCCAGCAGCTTAGTGGTCAGGGGAGTAACAGATACGCAGTATTTT. It translates to CASSLVVRGVTDTQYF.

V gene TRBV11-3 combines with J gene TRBJ2-7, with 9 nucleotides matching TRBD1. The CDR3 totals 18 residues. V was clipped by 8 bases and J by 6 bases; unmatched bases: 23. Looked up from germline, CDR1 is SGHNT and CDR2 is YENEEA. This CDR3 is CASYPPRDREGPSGEQYF. The CDR3 DNA is TGTGCCAGCTACCCTCCCCGGGACAGGGAAGGTCCCTCGGGCGAGCAGTACTTC.

This chain links TRBV15 with TRBJ2-7; the D is unclear. The germline V gene has CDR1 LNHNV and CDR2 YYDKDF (reference sequence). The CDR3 extends over 13 amino acids. Trimming removed 4 bases from V and 5 bases from J, with 12 bases in between. The CDR3: CATSTGRGHEQYF. In DNA, the CDR3 is TGTGCCACCAGCACAGGACGAGGCCACGAGCAGTACTTC.

The gene calls are TRBV13 and TRBJ2-1; D might be TRBD2 (6 bases). CDR3 length: 15 amino acids. Germline loops: CDR1 PRHDT, CDR2 FYEKMQ (reference sequence). V lost 4 bases, J lost 1 base, and 11 bases lay in between. The CDR3 sequence is CASSSGAGSYNEQFF. CDR3 bases: TGTGCCAGCAGCTCGGGAGCCGGTTCCTACAATGAGCAGTTCTTC.

V is TRBV6-5 and J is TRBJ2-3, with TRBD1 matching over 12 bases. Germline-derived CDR1 and CDR2 are MNHEY and SVGAGI. CDR3 length: 15 amino acids. Trimming took 6 bases from V and 4 from J; bases not matched to a gene: 5. This CDR3 reads CASRRGQGAADTQYF. For the CDR3, the DNA is TGTGCCAGCAGGAGGGGACAGGGGGCCGCAGATACGCAGTATTTT.